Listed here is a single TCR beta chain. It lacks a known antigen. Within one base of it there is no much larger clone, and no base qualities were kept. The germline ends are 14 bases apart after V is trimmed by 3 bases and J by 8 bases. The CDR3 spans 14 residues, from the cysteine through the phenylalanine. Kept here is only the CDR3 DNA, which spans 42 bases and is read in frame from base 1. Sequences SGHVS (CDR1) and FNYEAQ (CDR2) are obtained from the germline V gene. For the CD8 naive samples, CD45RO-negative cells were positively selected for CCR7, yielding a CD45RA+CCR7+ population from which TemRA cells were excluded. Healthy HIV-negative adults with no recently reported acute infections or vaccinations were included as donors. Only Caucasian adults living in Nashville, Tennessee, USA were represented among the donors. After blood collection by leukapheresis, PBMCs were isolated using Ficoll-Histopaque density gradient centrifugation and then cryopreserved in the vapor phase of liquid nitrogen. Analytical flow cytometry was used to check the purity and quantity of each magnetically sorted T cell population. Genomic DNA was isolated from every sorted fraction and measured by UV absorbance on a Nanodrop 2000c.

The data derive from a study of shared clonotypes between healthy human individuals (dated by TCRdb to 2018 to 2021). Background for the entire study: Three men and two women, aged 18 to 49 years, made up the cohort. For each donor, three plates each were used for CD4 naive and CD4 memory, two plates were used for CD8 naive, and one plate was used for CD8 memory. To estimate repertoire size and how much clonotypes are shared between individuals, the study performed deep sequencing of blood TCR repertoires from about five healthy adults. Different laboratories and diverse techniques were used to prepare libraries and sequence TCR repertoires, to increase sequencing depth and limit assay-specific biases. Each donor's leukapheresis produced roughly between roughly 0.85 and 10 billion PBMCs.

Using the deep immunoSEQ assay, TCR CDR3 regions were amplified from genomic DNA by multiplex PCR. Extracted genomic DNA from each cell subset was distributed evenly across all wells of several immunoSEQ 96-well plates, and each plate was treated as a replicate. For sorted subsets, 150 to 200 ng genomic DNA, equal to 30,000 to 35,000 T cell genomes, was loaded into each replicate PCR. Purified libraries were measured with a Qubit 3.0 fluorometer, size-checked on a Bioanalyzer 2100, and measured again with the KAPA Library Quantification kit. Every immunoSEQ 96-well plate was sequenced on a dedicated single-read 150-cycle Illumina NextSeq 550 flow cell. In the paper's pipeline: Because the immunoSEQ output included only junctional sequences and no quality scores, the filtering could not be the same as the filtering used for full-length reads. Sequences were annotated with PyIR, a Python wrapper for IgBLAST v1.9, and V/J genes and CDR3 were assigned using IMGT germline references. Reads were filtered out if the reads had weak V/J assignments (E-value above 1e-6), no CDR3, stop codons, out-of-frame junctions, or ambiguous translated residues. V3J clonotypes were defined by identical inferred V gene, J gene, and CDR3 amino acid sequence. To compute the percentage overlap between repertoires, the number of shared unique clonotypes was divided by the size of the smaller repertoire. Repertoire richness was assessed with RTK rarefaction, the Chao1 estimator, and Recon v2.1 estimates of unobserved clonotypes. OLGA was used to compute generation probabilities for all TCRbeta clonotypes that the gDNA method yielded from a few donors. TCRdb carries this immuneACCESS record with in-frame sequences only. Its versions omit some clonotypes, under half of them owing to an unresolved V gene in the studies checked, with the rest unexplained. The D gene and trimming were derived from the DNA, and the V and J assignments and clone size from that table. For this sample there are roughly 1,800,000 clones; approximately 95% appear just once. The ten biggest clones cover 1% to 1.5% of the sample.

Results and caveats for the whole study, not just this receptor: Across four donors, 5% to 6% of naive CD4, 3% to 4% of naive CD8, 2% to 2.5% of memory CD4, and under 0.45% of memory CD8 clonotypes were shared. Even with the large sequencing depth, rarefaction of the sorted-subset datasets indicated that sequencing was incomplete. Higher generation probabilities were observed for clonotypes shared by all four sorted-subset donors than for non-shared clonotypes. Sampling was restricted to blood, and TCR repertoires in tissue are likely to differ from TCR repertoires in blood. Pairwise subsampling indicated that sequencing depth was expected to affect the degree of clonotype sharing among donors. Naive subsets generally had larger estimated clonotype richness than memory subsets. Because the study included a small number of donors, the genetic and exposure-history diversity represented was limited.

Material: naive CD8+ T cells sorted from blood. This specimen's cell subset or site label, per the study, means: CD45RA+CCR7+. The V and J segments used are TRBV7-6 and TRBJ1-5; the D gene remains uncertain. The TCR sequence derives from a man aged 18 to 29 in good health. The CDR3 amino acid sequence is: CASSLAPSSEPQHF. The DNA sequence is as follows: TGTGCCAGCAGCTTGGCCCCTTCTTCGGAGCCCCAGCATTTT.